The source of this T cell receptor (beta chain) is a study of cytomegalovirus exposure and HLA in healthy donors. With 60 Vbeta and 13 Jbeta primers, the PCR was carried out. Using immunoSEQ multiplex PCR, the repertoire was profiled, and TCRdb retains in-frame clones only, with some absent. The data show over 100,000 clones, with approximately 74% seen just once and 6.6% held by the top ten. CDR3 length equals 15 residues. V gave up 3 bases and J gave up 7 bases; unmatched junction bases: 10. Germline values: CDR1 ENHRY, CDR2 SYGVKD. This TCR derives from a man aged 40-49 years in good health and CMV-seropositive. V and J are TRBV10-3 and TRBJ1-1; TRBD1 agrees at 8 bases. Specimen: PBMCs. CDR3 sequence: CAISELGRGHGEAFF. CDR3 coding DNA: TGTGCCATCAGTGAATTGGGCAGGGGGCATGGTGAAGCTTTCTTT.